Below, 18 T cell receptor beta chains from the same sample are listed, as sequenced in a study of blood T cell repertoires in COVID-19. The assay was immunoSEQ multiplex PCR, and TCRdb's table has in-frame clones only and misses some. The profile shows about 320,000 clones, approximately 88% of them singletons. Sequenced material: PBMCs or T cells enriched from blood (not recorded which). These receptors all come from a man between 60 and 75 years old who had recovered from COVID-19.

The CDR3 nucleotides read TGTGCCACCAGTGATTTAGGACAGCCGGGTGATACGCAGTATTTT. This encodes CATSDLGQPGDTQYF. The chain is built from TRBV24-1 and TRBJ2-3; tentatively, D is TRBD1 (6 bases). Germline lookup yields CDR1 KGHDR and CDR2 SFDVKD. CDR3 length: 15 residues. The ends were cut back, 1 base at V and 6 bases at J, with 13 bases in the middle.

The CDR3 DNA reads TGTGCCAGTAGTGGGACTAGGTGGGAGACCCAGTACTTC. It yields the protein CASSGTRWETQYF. The V call is TRBV19, the J call TRBJ2-5; 8 nucleotides agree with TRBD2. This CDR3 region has 13 residues. CDR1 is LNHDA and CDR2 is SQIVND in the germline V gene (reference sequence). V shed 5 bases and J 5 bases; nucleotides not matched to a gene: 4.

This chain connects TRBV11-2 to TRBJ2-7; 7 bases are shared with TRBD2. Germline lookup yields CDR1 SGHAT and CDR2 FQNNGV. CDR3 size: 18 residues. The V gene end was trimmed by 4 bases and the J gene end by 0 bases; junction bases not matched to a gene: 15. The CDR3 DNA sequence: TGTGCCAGCAGCTCGAGCAGGTCTAGCGGTCCTAGCTCCTACGAGCAGTACTTC. Amino acids: CASSSSRSSGPSSYEQYF.

Concerning this clone: Its ends do not fully match the called genes, so a read error is possible. The chain uses TRBV6-1 and TRBJ1-5; 8 bases map to TRBD1. CDR1 MNHNS and CDR2 SASEGT come from the germline V gene. The CDR3 runs to 16 residues. CDR3 nucleotide sequence: TGTGCCAGCAGGGAAGGACAGGGTAGGCCCAATCAGCCCCAGCATTTT. It encodes CASREGQGRPNQPQHF.

The rearrangement uses TRBV7-2 and TRBJ2-5; TRBD2 is a possible D gene (6 bases). The V end was cut by 8 bases, the J end by 7 bases, with 17 bases between. The CDR3 loop spans 13 amino acids. Germline lookup yields CDR1 SGHTA and CDR2 FQGNSA. CDR3 sequence: CASGVRREGTQYF. In nucleotides, the CDR3 is TGTGCCAGCGGGGTTAGGAGGGAAGGGACCCAGTACTTC.

The chain is built from TRBV5-1 and TRBJ2-1, with 9 bases matching TRBD2. This CDR3 comprises 17 residues. CDR1 SGHRS and CDR2 YFSETQ come from the germline V gene. With V trimmed by 4 bases and J by 5 bases, 13 bases remained unmatched. For the CDR3, the DNA is TGCGCCAGCAGCCCGGGGACTAGCAGTGGGACAGACAATGAGCAGTTCTTC. Amino acids: CASSPGTSSGTDNEQFF.

The chain recombines TRBV7-6 with TRBJ2-1, with a weak D call TRBD2 (6 bases). This CDR3 has 17 residues. With 1 base removed from V and 4 bases from J, the gap between germline ends came to 17 bases. Germline V CDR1 and CDR2: SGHVS, FNYEAQ. The CDR3 DNA follows: TGTGCCAGCAGCTTAGTGGGGCGCGGGATGGGATACAATGAGCAGTTCTTC. Encoded protein: CASSLVGRGMGYNEQFF.

CDR3 coding DNA: TGCAGCGTTGAGCTAGCGGGAGGGCCTACCTACGAGCAGTACTTC. Translation gives CSVELAGGPTYEQYF. The rearrangement links TRBV29-1 to TRBJ2-7; 12 positions agree with TRBD2. V gave up 3 bases and J gave up 2 bases; unmatched junction bases: 5. Germline loops: CDR1 SQVTM, CDR2 ANQGSEA. This CDR3 has 15 residues.

The chain recombines TRBV19 with TRBJ2-1; the match to TRBD2 covers 7 bases. J was trimmed by 5 bases and V by 8 bases; bases with no gene match: 15. The CDR3 loop spans 16 amino acids. Germline assignment: CDR1 LNHDA and CDR2 SQIVND (reference sequence). Written as DNA, the CDR3 is TGTGCCAGTTCTTATTATCTCGCGGGAGTAGACAATGAGCAGTTCTTC. Its translation is CASSYYLAGVDNEQFF. Full variable domain (missing parts from reference TRBV19 and TRBJ2-1): DGGITQSPKYLFRKEGQNVTLSCEQNLNHDAMYWYRQDPGQGLRLIYYSQIVNDFQKGDIAEGYSVSREKKESFPLTVTSAQKNPTAFYLCASSYYLAGVDNEQFFGPGTRLTVL.

The chain recombines TRBV28 with TRBJ1-1; possible D gene TRBD1, 6 bases. Germline V gene lookup returns CDR1 MDHEN and CDR2 SYDVKM. V lost 6 bases to trimming and J lost 10 bases, with 12 bases between them. The CDR3 has 11 amino acids. This chain's CDR3 is CASRDSDGAFF. The CDR3 DNA follows: TGTGCCAGCAGGGACAGTGACGGAGCTTTCTTT.

This sequence joins TRBV28 and TRBJ2-7; maybe TRBD2 (6 bases). Germline V lookup: CDR1 MDHEN, CDR2 SYDVKM. Trimming removed 6 bases at V and 4 bases at J, with 16 bases between. The CDR3 is made up of 14 amino acids. The CDR3 DNA is TGTGCCAGCAGCAGAGTGGCGGGGACGTACGAGCAGTACTTC. It is translated as CASSRVAGTYEQYF.

This clone has a handful of counts. J is TRBJ1-2 and V is TRBV21-1; TRBD1 was called by the table and not checked on the DNA. TRBV21-1 is designated a pseudogene. The CDR3 runs 16 residues. CDR3 nucleotides: TGTGCCAGCAGCAGAAAAGCCCCTAAGGGGGCGAAAGGCTACACCTTC. This sequence encodes CASSRKAPKGAKGYTF.

J is TRBJ2-5 and V is TRBV10-3; unclear D gene. V was pared by 0 bases and J by 5 bases, with 13 bases between. CDR1 is ENHRY and CDR2 is SYGVKD in the germline V gene. The CDR3 is 15 residues long. CDR3 DNA: TGTGCCATCAGTGAGTCCCCTCCCCGAGAGGAGACCCAGTACTTC. Its protein is CAISESPPREETQYF.

The J gene is TRBJ2-1, the V gene TRBV7-3; 11 bases are a match to TRBD1. The ends lost 2 bases at V and 7 bases at J; junction bases unmatched: 4. The length of the CDR3 is 15 residues. Germline assignment: CDR1 SGHTA and CDR2 FQGTGA. The CDR3 nucleotides read TGTGCCAGCAGCTTAGGACAGGGGGCTGTGAATGAGCAGTTCTTC. Translation gives CASSLGQGAVNEQFF.

The V and J genes are TRBV6-5 and TRBJ1-1, with D possibly being TRBD1 (5 bases). The CDR3 loop spans 13 amino acids. V lost 6 bases to trimming and J lost 4 bases, with 12 bases between them. Germline V gene lookup returns CDR1 MNHEY and CDR2 SVGAGI. CDR3 protein: CASSPARATEAFF. The CDR3, as DNA: TGTGCCAGCAGCCCCGCCAGGGCCACTGAAGCTTTCTTT.

The V gene is TRBV5-1, the J gene TRBJ1-1, with TRBD1 identical over 7 bases. This CDR3 is 13 amino acids long. The J segment lost 3 bases and the V segment lost 4 bases, leaving 3 bases of the junction unmatched. The germline CDR1 and CDR2 sequences are SGHRS and YFSETQ. CDR3 residues: CASSHQGDTEAFF. Here the CDR3 DNA reads TGCGCCAGCAGCCATCAGGGGGACACTGAAGCTTTCTTT.

The chain joins TRBV28 to TRBJ1-3; TRBD1 agrees at 8 bases. This CDR3 has 16 amino acids. Germline V gene lookup returns CDR1 MDHEN and CDR2 SYDVKM. The V gene end was trimmed by 5 bases and the J gene end by 3 bases; junction bases not matched to a gene: 9. CDR3 region: CASSKRTGNNGNTIYF. CDR3 sequence (DNA): TGTGCCAGCAGTAAGAGGACAGGGAATAATGGAAACACCATATATTTT.

This clone was counted once. The chain has TRBV5-1 and TRBJ2-3, with 8 bases fitting TRBD2. This CDR3 is built from 16 residues. With V trimmed by 2 bases and J by 4 bases, 9 bases remained unmatched. In germline, CDR1 is SGHRS, CDR2 YFSETQ. The CDR3 sequence is CASSFSRGGGADTQYF. The CDR3 DNA sequence: TGCGCCAGCAGCTTCAGTCGGGGGGGAGGAGCAGATACGCAGTATTTT.